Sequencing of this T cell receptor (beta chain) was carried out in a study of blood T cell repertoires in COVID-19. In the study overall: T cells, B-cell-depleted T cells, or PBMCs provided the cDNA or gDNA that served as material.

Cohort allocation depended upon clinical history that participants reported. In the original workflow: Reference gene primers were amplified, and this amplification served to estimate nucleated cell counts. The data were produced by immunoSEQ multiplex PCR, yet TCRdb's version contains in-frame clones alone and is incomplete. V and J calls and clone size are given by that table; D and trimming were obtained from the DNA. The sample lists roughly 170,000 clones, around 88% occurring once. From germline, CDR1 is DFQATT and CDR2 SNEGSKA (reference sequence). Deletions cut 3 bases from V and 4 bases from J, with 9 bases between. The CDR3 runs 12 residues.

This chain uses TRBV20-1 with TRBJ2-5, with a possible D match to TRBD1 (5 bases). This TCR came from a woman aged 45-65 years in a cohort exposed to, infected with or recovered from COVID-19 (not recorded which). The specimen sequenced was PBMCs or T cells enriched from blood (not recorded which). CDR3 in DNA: TGCAGTGCTAGTGATCAGGGAGAGACCCAGTACTTC. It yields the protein CSASDQGETQYF.